The clone carrying this T cell receptor (beta chain) was seen many times. What it recognizes is unknown. V was cut by 1 base and J by 7 bases, with 9 bases left in between. CDR1 and CDR2 (germline): KGHDR, SFDVKD. There are 13 residues in the CDR3. What was amplified from RNA transcripts were TCR beta CDR3 regions. First-round RT-PCR with HTBI primers amplified the TCR CDR3 region. MiXCR was run by TCRdb on the multiplex PCR reads, yielding one entry per CDR3 protein. This sample has about 300,000 distinct CDR3 sequences; roughly 20% occur once, and the top ten carry approximately 35%. This sample was included in a study of T cells in Graves' hyperthyroidism and ophthalmopathy. Findings of the study overall: Most thyroid clonotypes expanded above 0.001 were also detected in blood. By a 13 V-J model, ophthalmopathy was set apart from stable hyperthyroidism.

Exclusions: uncontrolled infection, other autoimmune disease, pregnancy, lactation. This sample holds PBMCs from roughly 10 ml fresh peripheral blood. This chain joins TRBV24-1 and TRBJ1-2, with D possibly being TRBD1 (6 bases). This sequence originates from a man in his fifties or sixties with Graves' ophthalmopathy. Input material: blood. CDR3 DNA: TGTGCCACCAGTGATTTTGCAGGGGTTGGCTACACCTTC. This translates into CATSDFAGVGYTF.